These T cell receptor beta chains were read from a single sample in a study of blood T cell repertoires in COVID-19. Using immunoSEQ multiplex PCR, the repertoire was profiled, and TCRdb retains in-frame clones only, with some absent. The table lists 100,000 to 140,000 clones, around four fifths of them singletons. Sequencing was done on a sample of peripheral blood. The receptors were gathered from a man aged 70-80 years with acute or convalescent COVID-19. The CDR3 runs from the conserved cysteine through the conserved F or W. D genes are given only for firm matches. Clone size is shown for a subset of rows, as once, few, many or a class of expanded clone.

size	D	J	V	DNA	CDR3
.	.	TRBJ1-2	TRBV12-3/TRBV12-4	TGTGCCAGCAGTGCCGGGGGGGGCGGCTACACCTTC	CASSAGGGGYTF
.	.	TRBJ1-2	TRBV19	TGTGCCAGTAGTATACCTCCACAGGGTAGTGGCTACACCTTC	CASSIPPQGSGYTF
.	.	TRBJ1-5	TRBV19	TGTGCCGGAGCGGGAGGGAGGGAGCAGCCCCAGCATTTT	CAGAGGREQPQHF
.	TRBD1	TRBJ1-1	TRBV6-5	TGTGCCAGCACTGTGTGGACAGGGCAGTCTGAAGCTTTCTTT	CASTVWTGQSEAFF
.	TRBD1	TRBJ1-2	TRBV3-1/TRBV3-2	TGTGCCAGCAGCCAAGGGGGACAGGTTTTCTATGGCTACACCTTC	CASSQGGQVFYGYTF
.	.	TRBJ2-2	TRBV19	TGTGCCTCCTCTAGGGAGCGGGTATCGAACACCGGGGAGCTGTTTTTT	CASSRERVSNTGELFF
.	TRBD1	TRBJ1-1	TRBV5-1	TGCGCCAGCAGCTTGGGTATACCAGGGGGCGGAATGAACACTGAAGCTTTCTTT	CASSLGIPGGGMNTEAFF
once	TRBD1	TRBJ1-5	TRBV25-1	TGTGCCAGCCCGTCTCCTCGACAGGGTAGCAATCAGCCCCAGCATTTT	CASPSPRQGSNQPQHF
.	TRBD1	TRBJ2-7	TRBV9	TGTGCCAGCAGCTCCCGGACAGGACCCTACGAGCAGTACTTC	CASSSRTGPYEQYF
.	.	TRBJ2-1	TRBV7-8	TGTGCCAGCAGCTACCGGACAGACAGCTCCTACAATGAGCAGTTCTTC	CASSYRTDSSYNEQFF
.	.	TRBJ2-3	TRBV14	TGTGCCAGCAGCCGTGAAGCTATAGATACGCAGTATTTT	CASSREAIDTQYF
.	.	TRBJ2-3	TRBV11-2	TGTGCCAGCAGCCAAATCCGGGGTCAGGGCACAGATACGCAGTATTTT	CASSQIRGQGTDTQYF
.	.	TRBJ1-5	TRBV15	TGTGCCACCCACCCCGGGTCTTATAGCAATCAGCCCCAGCATTTT	CATHPGSYSNQPQHF
.	TRBD2	TRBJ2-1	TRBV10-3	TGTGCCACCTGGCATGGGGACTATAGTTCTTACAATGAGCAGTTCTTC	CATWHGDYSSYNEQFF
.	.	TRBJ1-5	TRBV7-8	TGTGCCAGCAGCCGAACGGGGGATCAGCCCCAGCATTTT	CASSRTGDQPQHF
.	.	TRBJ2-1	TRBV7-8	TGTGCCAGCAGCTTAGCGGCGGCAGGGACTGGCAATGAGCAGTTCTTC	CASSLAAAGTGNEQFF
.	TRBD1	TRBJ2-1	TRBV2	TGTGCCAGCAGTGAAGCAGGGGGCCGTCACAATGAGCAGTTCTTC	CASSEAGGRHNEQFF
.	TRBD1	TRBJ1-1	TRBV7-6	TGTGCCAGCAGCCGGCAGGGGGACACTGAAGCTTTCTTT	CASSRQGDTEAFF
few	TRBD1	TRBJ2-2	TRBV11-2	TGTGCCAGCAGCTTAGACAGGGTGACAGGGAACTCCGGGGAGCTGTTTTTT	CASSLDRVTGNSGELFF
.	TRBD1	TRBJ1-4	TRBV5-1	TGCGCCAGCAGCTTGACAGGGGGGAATGAAAAACTGTTTTTT	CASSLTGGNEKLFF
.	.	TRBJ2-6	TRBV7-7	TGTGCTAGCAGCCCCTACAGGGCCCCTGGGGCCAACGTCCTGACTTTC	CASSPYRAPGANVLTF
.	TRBD1	TRBJ2-5	TRBV2	TGTGCCAGCAGTGACCCGGGACAGCAAGAGACCCAGTACTTC	CASSDPGQQETQYF
.	TRBD2	TRBJ2-2	TRBV3-1/TRBV3-2	TGTGCCAGCAGCCAAGGGACTAGCGGGGGGGCCGGGGAGCTGTTTTTT	CASSQGTSGGAGELFF
.	.	TRBJ2-7	TRBV6-5	TGTGCCAGCAGTTACCGCGACAGGTTCTACGAGCAGTACTTC	CASSYRDRFYEQYF
few	TRBD1	TRBJ2-5	TRBV5-1	TGCGCCAGCAGCCCAGACAGGGCAGAGACCCAGTACTTC	CASSPDRAETQYF